These T cell receptor beta chains were read from a single sample in a study of OX40 agonist ivuxolimab in advanced cancers. This table comes from immunoSEQ multiplex PCR, and its TCRdb copy is limited to in-frame clones, with some not included. The sample includes tens of thousands of clones, approximately 80% of them seen just once. Sequences were derived from CD4+ or CD8+ T cells sorted from blood, sampled in a trial of the OX40 agonist ivuxolimab. The receptors were sampled from an adult with an advanced solid tumor such as melanoma, head and neck, liver or kidney cancer. Each CDR3 is given with its conserved first and last residue. Clone size appears in some rows only: once, few, many, or a class for an expanded clone.

v_call	j_call	clone_size	cdr3_aa
TRBV5-8	TRBJ2-5	.	CASRQVETQYF
TRBV6-5	TRBJ2-3	.	CASKGRPWSTDTQYF
TRBV9	TRBJ1-1	medium-sized	CASSGQGANTEAFF
TRBV27	TRBJ2-7	.	CASSMTSGSPYEQYF
TRBV9	TRBJ1-2	.	CASSVASSGQGRGYTF
TRBV10-3	TRBJ1-1	.	CAITSTRDGGGTEAFF
TRBV5-1	TRBJ2-1	once	CASSLVVLYNEQFF
TRBV5-1	TRBJ2-1	few	CASSPGTSGGYEQFF
TRBV5-6	TRBJ2-7	.	CASSLLALGTQYF
TRBV4-2	TRBJ1-6	.	CASSQVGNSPLHF
TRBV30	TRBJ2-1	.	CAWSAESGAYNEQFF
TRBV10-3	TRBJ1-5	.	CAISEPPGNQPQHF
TRBV12-5	TRBJ2-1	.	CASASYRSDEQFF
TRBV7-9	TRBJ2-3	once	CAWGQGIFTDTQYF
TRBV9	TRBJ1-6	few	CASSGEDSPLHF
TRBV5-1	TRBJ1-1	.	CASSLDSGGNTEAFF
TRBV30	TRBJ1-1	.	CAWSRDSNTEAFF
TRBV4-2	TRBJ2-2	.	CASSRQGNTGELFF
TRBV7-2	TRBJ1-1	.	CASRRHREWLNTEAFF
TRBV6-5	TRBJ1-2	.	CASTSGYGYTF
TRBV18	TRBJ2-3	.	CASSPAIVGTDTQYF
TRBV7-9	TRBJ2-3	.	CASRKGLASDTQYF
TRBV4-2	TRBJ1-1	few	CASSLERGSTEAFF
TRBV7-2	TRBJ2-3	.	CASSLRTSGTSTDTQYF
TRBV6-5	TRBJ2-5	once	CASSYSGPRAQETQYF
TRBV5-4	TRBJ2-5	.	CASSLQKETQYF
TRBV4-1	TRBJ1-5	.	CASSQESGAQPQHF
TRBV19	TRBJ2-7	.	CASSNTVSPDEQYF
TRBV5-6	TRBJ2-7	.	CASSRTGGEDEQYF
TRBV6-5	TRBJ2-2	.	CASRDRGTGELFF